This TCR beta chain was recovered during a study of T cell changes during pregnancy in multiple sclerosis. Libraries were prepared by immunoSEQ multiplex PCR; TCRdb keeps only in-frame clonotypes and omits some of them. The repertoire holds around 58,000 clones, with about 91% as singletons. CDR1 and CDR2 (germline): SEHNR, FQNEAQ (reference sequence). This CDR3 is 15 amino acids long. V was cut by 5 bases and J by 1 base, with 14 bases left in between. In this sample, this clone turned up once. The chain joins TRBV7-9 to TRBJ1-1; weak D call: TRBD1 (6 bases). This sequence originates from a female donor with multiple sclerosis, enrolled in a pregnancy study. The sample was peripheral blood, taken before pregnancy. CDR3 bases: TGTGCCAGCAGCGGCTCAGGGGCCTCGAACACTGAAGCTTTCTTT. It encodes CASSGSGASNTEAFF.